A single sample gave rise to the 13 T cell receptor beta chains below, sequenced in a study of cytomegalovirus exposure and HLA in healthy donors. Assay used: immunoSEQ multiplex PCR; TCRdb lists only in-frame clones, some missing. The data show 55,000 to 75,000 clones, 91% seen once. The sample taken for sequencing was PBMCs. These TCRs come from a man between 18 and 29 years old in good health and CMV-seronegative.

The chain carries TRBV19 and TRBJ2-6; D may be TRBD1 (5 bases). V dropped 3 bases and J dropped 3 bases, with 9 bases sitting between them. Germline assignment: CDR1 LNHDA and CDR2 SQIVND (reference sequence). The CDR3 loop spans 15 amino acids. The CDR3 DNA reads TGTGCCAGTAGTATCGGACAAAGTGGGGCCAACGTCCTGACTTTC. Translation gives CASSIGQSGANVLTF.

This clone was seen only once. The chain carries TRBV27 and TRBJ2-7; 12 bases line up with TRBD2. With V trimmed by 6 bases and J by 5 bases, 14 bases remained unmatched. The CDR3 loop spans 17 amino acids. Germline V gives CDR1 MNHEY, CDR2 SMNVEV (reference sequence). CDR3 sequence: CASSRRILAGGPHEQYF. As DNA, the CDR3 is TGTGCCAGCAGCCGGAGGATCCTAGCGGGAGGGCCCCACGAGCAGTACTTC.

The V and J genes are TRBV28 and TRBJ1-5; tentatively, D is TRBD1 (5 bases). Trimming took 4 bases from V and 7 from J, leaving 14 bases between them. The CDR3 loop spans 14 amino acids. Germline CDR1 reads MDHEN; CDR2 reads SYDVKM. The CDR3 region is CASSSMTAGQPQHF. CDR3 in DNA: TGTGCCAGCAGTTCCATGACAGCTGGACAGCCCCAGCATTTT.

This rearrangement joins TRBV7-9 to TRBJ1-5, with D perhaps matching TRBD1 (6 bases). The CDR3 sequence is 13 residues long. Germline CDR1 and CDR2: SEHNR and FQNEAQ (reference sequence). V was shortened by 5 bases and J by 4 bases, with 9 bases between the two germline ends. The CDR3 protein is CASSQTGNQPQHF. The CDR3 region has the DNA TGTGCCAGCAGCCAAACAGGGAATCAGCCCCAGCATTTT.

DNA of the CDR3: TGTGCCAGCAGCCAAGGAGAATACGACACAGATACGCAGTATTTT. Its protein is CASSQGEYDTDTQYF. The genes are TRBV4-2 and TRBJ2-3; D uncertain. The CDR3 loop spans 15 amino acids. The V end lost 1 base, the J end lost 2 bases, and 10 bases lay between the germline ends. Germline loops: CDR1 LGHNA, CDR2 YNFKEQ.

This clone was counted between two and nine times. The V and J genes are TRBV7-3 and TRBJ2-1; 7 nucleotides line up with TRBD2. The CDR3 runs 13 residues. The germline gives CDR1 SGHTA, CDR2 FQGTGA. V was clipped by 5 bases and J by 7 bases; unmatched bases: 5. The CDR3 is CASSPWGGNEQFF. CDR3 nucleotides: TGTGCCAGCAGCCCCTGGGGGGGGAATGAGCAGTTCTTC. Together with reference TRBV7-3 and TRBJ2-1, the CDR3 gives the full variable domain: GAGVSQTPSNKVTEKGKYVELRCDPISGHTALYWYRQSLGQGPEFLIYFQGTGAADDSGLPNDRFFAVRPEGSVSTLKIQRTERGDSAVYLCASSPWGGNEQFFGPGTRLTVL.

With regard to this clone: Germline and junction disagree at one end, which may indicate a read error. This rearrangement joins TRBV7-8 to TRBJ2-3; 8 positions agree with TRBD2. Germline V gene data show CDR1 as SGHVS and CDR2 as FQNEAQ. The CDR3 runs to 15 residues. The CDR3 region is CASSLEVVVGTRLDF. In DNA, the CDR3 is TGTGCCAGCAGCTTAGAGGTGGTCGTGGGGACTAGATTAGATTTT. Supplemented by reference TRBV7-8 and TRBJ2-3, the full variable domain reads GAGVSQSPRYKVAKRGQDVALRCDPISGHVSLFWYQQALGQGPEFLTYFQNEAQLDKSGLPSDRFFAERPEGSVSTLKIQRTQQEDSAVYLCASSLEVVVGTRLDFGPGTRLTVL.

The chain carries TRBV28 and TRBJ1-1; D gene uncertain. V was clipped by 1 base and J by 11 bases, with 14 bases between them. This CDR3 spans 13 amino acids. Germline CDR1 is MDHEN and CDR2 is SYDVKM. CDR3 coding DNA: TGTGCCAGCAGTTTATCCGGGAAGTTGTGGGCTTTCTTT. Translating it yields CASSLSGKLWAFF.

The chain has TRBV27 and TRBJ1-1, with D perhaps TRBD1 (5 bases). The V gene lost 2 bases and the J gene lost 1 base, with 8 bases spanning the gap. This CDR3 region has 14 residues. CDR1 and CDR2 (germline): MNHEY, SMNVEV (reference sequence). The CDR3 DNA reads TGTGCCAGCAGTTTACATGGACAGAACACTGAAGCTTTCTTT. It codes for CASSLHGQNTEAFF.

The J gene is TRBJ1-3, the V gene TRBV4-2; D remains ambiguous. Germline CDR1 LGHNA, CDR2 YNFKEQ. Trimming shortened V by 0 bases and J by 0 bases, and 6 bases separated the two germline ends. This CDR3 is built from 15 residues. The CDR3 protein is CASSQDWSSGNTIYF. The CDR3 DNA reads TGTGCCAGCAGCCAAGATTGGAGCTCTGGAAACACCATATATTTT.

The rearrangement links TRBV6-1 to TRBJ2-1; 10 positions match TRBD2. The V segment lost 2 bases and the J segment 7 bases; nucleotides outside the gene matches: 11. There are 17 residues in the CDR3. Germline CDR1 reads MNHNS; CDR2 reads SASEGT. DNA of the CDR3: TGTGCCAGCAGTGAAAAGGGCGGTCTAGCGGGAGAGAATGAGCAGTTCTTC. It yields the protein CASSEKGGLAGENEQFF.

The rearrangement uses TRBV29-1 and TRBJ1-1, with a weak D call TRBD1 (6 bases). This CDR3 spans 11 amino acids. V was cut by 8 bases and J by 7 bases, with 14 bases left in between. Looked up from germline, CDR1 is SQVTM and CDR2 is ANQGSEA. DNA for the CDR3: TGCAGCATCCTTACAGGGTTTGAAGCTTTCTTT. Translating it yields CSILTGFEAFF.

The J gene is TRBJ1-2, the V gene TRBV7-6; D is unclear. Between the trimmed V and J ends, which lost 1 base and 3 bases, there was a span of 15 bases. Germline V gives CDR1 SGHVS, CDR2 FNYEAQ. This CDR3 comprises 16 residues. The CDR3 DNA sequence: TGTGCCAGCAGCTTAGGCAGCGACCGGGGATACTATGGCTACACCTTC. It codes for CASSLGSDRGYYGYTF.